This T cell receptor beta chain is from a study of T-cell reconstitution after alpha-beta-depleted transplantation in children. This clonotype has a handful of counts. Germline assignment: CDR1 ENHRY and CDR2 SYGVKD. Unmatched junction bases numbered 6, after V lost 6 bases and J lost 4 bases. The CDR3 spans 14 residues. TCRbeta library construction was performed incorporating unique molecular identifiers. Using its own MiXCR run on the PCR reads, TCRdb lists one record per CDR3 protein. This table has 500,000 to 600,000 distinct CDR3 sequences, roughly 30% appearing once. This TCR was sampled from a boy younger than two with Wiskott-Aldrich syndrome, due to receive a stem cell transplant. The starting material was PBMCs, obtained before TCRalphabeta/CD19-depleted stem cell transplant. The rearrangement joins TRBV10-3 to TRBJ2-5, with 9 positions matching TRBD2. The CDR3 bases are TGTGCCATCAGCAGGACTAGCGACGGAGAGACCCAGTACTTC. Protein product: CAISRTSDGETQYF.